This TCR beta chain came from a study of vaccination effects on CD4 cells after COVID-19 (dated by TCRdb to the early 2020s). A note on the overall study: In the ViraFEST assay, PBMC were stimulated with viral peptide pools, and antigen-specific CD4+ T cell clonotypes were then identified by expansion using TCR sequencing. Two doses of either the BNT162b2 or the mRNA-1273 mRNA SARS-CoV-2 vaccine were administered to participants. Each well held around 2 million PBMC cultured in IMDM containing 5% human AB serum, around 9.3 IU/ml IL-2 and gentamicin, along with 8 to 10 ug/ml peptides. In both COVID-19 convalescent patients and infection-naive vaccine recipients, the study compared SARS-CoV-2 spike-specific CD4+ TCR repertoires from before mRNA vaccination with those from after it. The full study included over 8 COVID-19 convalescent patients and a few SARS-CoV-2-naive healthy vaccine recipients. Cultures from other donors in the study were sequenced with the Oncomine TCR Beta short-read assay on an Illumina iSeq 100. What the work shows at the level of the full study, not this receptor alone: At late post-vaccination timepoints, both infection-induced and vaccine-induced clones showed marked clonal contraction, consistent with waning T cell responses. Only a small number of convalescent patients were included, and no early post-infection timepoints were available, which limited the study. Among healthy vaccine recipients, nearly all vaccine-induced clones were SARS-CoV-2 mono-reactive, and only 1 of 255 was cross-reactive with common cold coronaviruses.

Receptors were amplified or captured by the immunoSEQ multiplex PCR assay. DNA from the CD4+ T cells that had been cultured and isolated underwent TCR beta CDR3 sequencing. Per the source publication's procedure: Non-productive TCR sequences were removed and reads were trimmed to the CDR3 region, keeping CDR3s of at least 7 amino acids. The MANAFEST web app was used to identify antigen-specific clonotypes by comparing expansion in peptide wells with expansion in reference cultures. Positive clones required FDR<0.05 expansion versus reference and all other wells, odds ratio above 5, and frequency above 0.1% in two replicate wells. Cross-reactive clonotypes were defined as significantly expanded in SARS-CoV-2 spike wells and in at least one common cold coronavirus spike condition. CDR3 similarity was assessed by Levenshtein distance using the stringdist R package, and unrooted trees were constructed with ape in R 3.6.1. TCRdb took over this immuneACCESS table, retaining in-frame rearrangements with V and J assigned. Such tables are incomplete; in checked studies, under half of the missing clones stem from an unresolved V gene, and the remainder is unexplained. V, J and clone size are taken as reported in that table, and D and trimming were inferred from the DNA itself. The sample data list about 30,000 clones, and approximately 65% of these were observed just once. Of the sample, approximately 9.8% falls within the top ten clones.

Points on this clone: Its binding antigen is unknown. Base qualities are not at hand, and no much larger clone is one base apart.

The CDR3 numbers 11 residues from cysteine through phenylalanine. Only the CDR3 DNA is retained, 33 bases long and in frame from the first base. The germline V gene encodes CDR1 KGHSH and CDR2 LQKENI. V was cut back by 2 bases and J by 8 bases, leaving a gap of 6 bases between them. After less than 13 days of culture, CD4+ T cells were isolated with the EasySep CD4+ T cell isolation kit. Healthy vaccine recipients had no prior SARS-CoV-2 infection, confirmed by negative nucleocapsid antibodies before and after vaccination. Half of the culture medium was replaced with fresh IL-2-containing medium on days 3 and 7. Unless otherwise noted, each peptide stimulation condition was cultured in triplicate wells. PBMC were separated from whole blood using Ficoll-Paque Plus gradient centrifugation and were then either cryopreserved at -140C or used fresh. The QIAamp micro DNA kit was used to extract genomic DNA from the cultured CD4+ T cells.

The sequence was collected from a human donor who received a COVID-19 vaccine. The chain is encoded by TRBV18 joined to TRBJ2-5, with the D gene too uncertain to name. The sample was CD4+ T cells from PBMCs cultured without peptide, taken before COVID-19 vaccination. The CDR3 has the sequence CASSPGDTQYF. The DNA sequence follows: TGTGCCAGCTCACCAGGAGATACCCAGTACTTC.